This entry lists 30 T cell receptor beta chains sequenced from one sample in a study of T-cell memory formation after mild COVID-19. In TCRdb, the 5' RACE reads were re-called with MiXCR into one record per CDR3 protein. This table has about 250,000 distinct CDR3 sequences, 15% appearing once. Sequences were obtained from PBMCs or a T cell subset sorted from them (not recorded which). Receptors originate from an adult woman who had mild COVID-19 (a few samples of this study predate the infection). Cell type and time point are not known.

Only a few counts were recorded for this clonotype. The chain recombines TRBV20-1 with TRBJ1-1; 7 bases fit TRBD1. V gave up 1 base and J gave up 4 bases; unmatched junction bases: 9. Germline CDR1 is DFQATT and CDR2 is SNEGSKA (reference sequence). There are 15 residues in the CDR3. CDR3 sequence (DNA): TGCAGTGCTAGAGGGCTGAACAGGGGCCGCACTGAAGCTTTCTTT. It specifies CSARGLNRGRTEAFF.

This rearrangement joins TRBV3-1 to TRBJ2-2, with D perhaps matching TRBD1 (6 bases). The CDR3 totals 16 residues. CDR1 and CDR2 (germline): LGHDT, YNNKEL (reference sequence). Trimming shortened V by 4 bases and J by 0 bases, and 12 bases separated the two germline ends. The CDR3 region is CASSPWTASNTGELFF. DNA for the CDR3: TGTGCCAGCAGCCCGTGGACAGCTTCGAACACCGGGGAGCTGTTTTTT.

The rearrangement uses TRBV7-3 and TRBJ2-1; 11 bases are a match to TRBD1. The junction had 3 bases not matched to a gene; V was cut back by 4 bases and J by 7 bases. Germline lookup yields CDR1 SGHTA and CDR2 FQGTGA. There are 14 residues in the CDR3. DNA for the CDR3: TGTGCCAGCAGCTCGGGACAGGGGGGGAATGAGCAGTTCTTC. Translated: CASSSGQGGNEQFF.

This clonotype showed up just a few times. This sequence joins TRBV15 and TRBJ1-4; 10 bases match TRBD1. V lost 0 bases to trimming and J lost 13 bases; unmatched junction nucleotides: 11. The CDR3 covers 16 residues. Germline CDR1 is LNHNV and CDR2 is YYDKDF (reference sequence). CDR3 amino acids: CATSRDSRDRGFGLFF. The CDR3 DNA follows: TGTGCCACCAGCAGAGATAGCCGGGACAGGGGTTTTGGACTGTTTTTT.

In its sample, this clonotype was seen once. The V call is TRBV3-1, the J call TRBJ1-2, with D maybe TRBD1 (6 bases). The CDR3 has 15 amino acids. The germline V and J ends were trimmed by 5 bases and 0 bases, with 13 bases remaining between them. Germline CDR1 is LGHDT and CDR2 is YNNKEL (reference sequence). This CDR3 reads CASSKGGGTNYGYTF. CDR3 coding DNA: TGTGCCAGCAGCAAAGGAGGGGGGACTAACTATGGCTACACCTTC.

The sample holds a few counts of this clonotype. This chain links TRBV3-1 with TRBJ2-5; a weak D match, TRBD1 (6 bases). CDR1 is LGHDT and CDR2 is YNNKEL in the germline V gene (reference sequence). Trimming left V 7 bases short and J 7 bases short, with 22 bases between. This CDR3 contains 15 residues. This chain's CDR3 is CASKRGGRASGTQYF. CDR3 coding DNA: TGTGCCAGCAAACGTGGGGGCAGGGCATCAGGGACCCAGTACTTC.

This clonotype has more than one count but fewer than ten. The chain employs TRBV18 and TRBJ2-3; tentative D call: TRBD2 (6 bases). The CDR3 covers 15 residues. Looked up from germline, CDR1 is KGHSH and CDR2 is LQKENI. V lost 1 base and J 4 bases, leaving 12 bases between the germline ends. CDR3 nucleotide sequence: TGTGCCAGCTCACCACTCGGGGGTCCGCCAGATACGCAGTATTTT. Translated, it gives CASSPLGGPPDTQYF.

This clonotype has a single count. J is TRBJ1-2 and V is TRBV3-1; D call uncertain. Trimming shortened V by 3 bases and J by 8 bases, and 16 bases separated the two germline ends. CDR3 size: 14 residues. Germline V CDR1 and CDR2: LGHDT, YNNKEL (reference sequence). CDR3 in DNA: TGTGCCAGCAGCCATATTCAGACGGGAACCGGCTACACCTTC. It codes for CASSHIQTGTGYTF.

The genes are TRBV12-3 or TRBV12-4 and TRBJ2-1, with D perhaps TRBD1 or TRBD2 (5 bases each). V was trimmed by 6 bases and J by 3 bases, leaving 15 bases between them. This CDR3 spans 15 amino acids. The CDR3 bases are TGTGCCAGCAGCCGGAATGGGGGTCTCTACAATGAGCAGTTCTTC. Amino acid sequence: CASSRNGGLYNEQFF.

This chain links TRBV2 with TRBJ2-7; D possibly corresponds to TRBD1 (7 bases). The V end was cut by 4 bases, the J end by 2 bases, with 15 bases between. Germline values: CDR1 SNHLY, CDR2 FYNNEI. The CDR3 contains 15 residues. DNA of the CDR3: TGTGCCAGCAGTGGATCAGGGGGGATTGCCTACGAGCAGTACTTC. Protein sequence: CASSGSGGIAYEQYF.

V and J are TRBV7-3 and TRBJ2-3; 8 nucleotides agree with TRBD2. The V gene end was trimmed by 2 bases and the J gene end by 4 bases; junction bases not matched to a gene: 8. From germline, CDR1 is SGHTA and CDR2 FQGTGA. The CDR3 loop spans 16 amino acids. The CDR3 loop reads CASSLDSGAGADTQYF. CDR3 nucleotide sequence: TGTGCCAGCAGCTTAGATAGCGGGGCAGGAGCAGATACGCAGTATTTT.

The V and J genes are TRBV5-1 and TRBJ1-4; D is ambiguous. This CDR3 comprises 17 residues. Germline V lookup: CDR1 SGHRS, CDR2 YFSETQ. Trimming took 0 bases from V and 7 from J, leaving 19 bases between them. Here the CDR3 reads CASSLDRGPDRGEKLFF. The CDR3 nucleotides read TGCGCCAGCAGCTTGGACCGAGGCCCAGACCGGGGTGAAAAACTGTTTTTT.

The chain uses TRBV4-2 and TRBJ1-4; the D is unclear. The germline V and J ends were trimmed by 1 base and 2 bases, with 11 bases remaining between them. Germline-derived CDR1 and CDR2 are LGHNA and YNFKEQ. The CDR3 covers 16 residues. Here the CDR3 DNA reads TGTGCCAGCAGCCAAGCGAACAGATTTACTAATGAAAAACTGTTTTTT. Its protein is CASSQANRFTNEKLFF.

CDR3 in amino acids: CSVADGNEQFF. CDR3 sequence (DNA): TGCAGCGTTGCCGACGGCAATGAGCAGTTCTTC. The rearrangement links TRBV29-1 to TRBJ2-1; no clear D. CDR3 length: 11 amino acids. Germline V gene sequence: CDR1 SQVTM, CDR2 ANQGSEA. V shed 4 bases and J shed 6 bases, with 7 bases lying between them.

CDR3: CASSLVPRGELFF. In nucleotides, the CDR3 is TGCGCCAGCAGCTTGGTCCCCAGGGGGGAACTGTTTTTT. The chain couples TRBV5-1 to TRBJ1-4; 7 positions match TRBD1. Trimming took 0 bases from V and 12 from J; bases not matched to a gene: 5. The CDR3 sequence is 13 residues long. Looked up from germline, CDR1 is SGHRS and CDR2 is YFSETQ.

This clonotype was seen many times. The chain recombines TRBV5-1 with TRBJ2-3; no clear D. CDR1 SGHRS and CDR2 YFSETQ come from the germline V gene. Trimming stripped 0 bases from V and 1 base from J, with 6 bases between. The CDR3 is 14 amino acids. CDR3 protein: CASSLGHGTDTQYF. For the CDR3, the DNA is TGCGCCAGCAGCTTGGGACACGGCACAGATACGCAGTATTTT.

V gene TRBV7-6 combines with J gene TRBJ2-1; unclear D gene. V was cut by 10 bases and J by 6 bases, with 25 bases left in between. Germline V gene data show CDR1 as SGHVS and CDR2 as FNYEAQ. CDR3 length equals 16 residues. CDR3 sequence (DNA): TGTGCCATCCCCCTGTGGGGTCCCTGGGTGTCCAATGAGCAGTTCTTC. It translates to CAIPLWGPWVSNEQFF.

J is TRBJ2-3 and V is TRBV2; 7 bases are a match to TRBD2. Looked up from germline, CDR1 is SNHLY and CDR2 is FYNNEI. The CDR3 covers 12 residues. Losses at the gene ends were 5 bases for V and 14 bases for J; bases not matched to a gene: 10. This CDR3 is CASSPKGGSLYF. CDR3 sequence (DNA): TGTGCCAGCAGTCCCAAGGGCGGGAGTTTGTATTTT.

The chain employs TRBV6-5 and TRBJ1-5; D uncertain. This CDR3 region has 13 residues. CDR1 and CDR2 from the germline V gene are MNHEY and SVGAGI. The V and J ends lost 2 bases and 4 bases respectively, with 6 bases between them. The CDR3 sequence: CASSYAPNQPQHF. For the CDR3, the DNA is TGTGCCAGCAGTTACGCACCGAATCAGCCCCAGCATTTT.

This clonotype appeared many times. The chain carries TRBV29-1 and TRBJ1-5; 8 bases align to TRBD1. CDR3 length equals 14 residues. V was pared by 7 bases and J by 11 bases, with 16 bases of the junction left unmatched. Germline-derived CDR1 and CDR2 are SQVTM and ANQGSEA. For the CDR3, the DNA is TGCAGCGCTGGTGCGGCTTTGGACAGGGCAGCCCAGCATTTT. It encodes CSAGAALDRAAQHF.

The chain employs TRBV12-3 or TRBV12-4 and TRBJ2-7; 10 bases match TRBD1. This CDR3 comprises 14 residues. J lost 2 bases, V lost 6 bases, and 4 bases had no gene match. DNA of the CDR3: TGTGCCAGCAGCCGAGGGACAGGGGCCTACGAGCAGTACTTC. This translates into CASSRGTGAYEQYF.

This chain connects TRBV30 to TRBJ2-3, with 7 bases aligning to TRBD2. This CDR3 is 16 amino acids long. The germline CDR1 and CDR2 sequences are GTSNPN and SVGIG (reference sequence). V lost 0 bases, J lost 5 bases, and 11 bases stayed unmatched. The CDR3 is CAWSVGLAPGGDTQYF. CDR3 nucleotides: TGTGCCTGGAGTGTAGGGCTAGCCCCGGGGGGAGATACGCAGTATTTT.

This clonotype was seen only a few times. V is TRBV6-6 and J is TRBJ1-2; maybe TRBD1 (5 bases). V was trimmed by 4 bases and J by 3 bases, leaving 9 bases between them. Per the germline V gene, CDR1 is MNHNY and CDR2 is SVGAGI (reference sequence). There are 13 residues in the CDR3. CDR3 bases: TGTGCCAGCAGTTTTGGCAGGGACTATGGCTACACCTTC. It translates to CASSFGRDYGYTF.

The V and J genes are TRBV3-1 and TRBJ2-7, with TRBD2 matching 10 bases. This CDR3 contains 15 residues. From germline, CDR1 is LGHDT and CDR2 YNNKEL (reference sequence). The V and J ends lost 3 bases and 5 bases, in that order; junction bases with no gene match: 7. CDR3 residues: CASSQFSSGSNEQYF. CDR3 bases: TGTGCCAGCAGCCAGTTTTCTAGCGGGAGCAACGAGCAGTACTTC.

The chain recombines TRBV7-2 with TRBJ1-1; D might be TRBD1 (5 bases). Germline-derived CDR1 and CDR2 are SGHTA and FQGNSA. V shed 4 bases and J shed 7 bases, with 19 bases lying between them. The CDR3 length is 15 residues. CDR3 amino acids: CASSSTVGTDSEAFF. CDR3 coding DNA: TGTGCCAGCAGCTCTACCGTAGGAACAGACAGTGAAGCTTTCTTT.

J is TRBJ2-7 and V is TRBV25-1; D is ambiguous. Germline CDR1 is MGHDK and CDR2 is SYGVNS. Trimming removed 5 bases at V and 5 bases at J, with 16 bases between. The CDR3 is 14 residues long. The CDR3 nucleotides read TGTGCCAGCAGTCCCCGGAGCAGAAGCAACGAGCAGTACTTC. It codes for CASSPRSRSNEQYF.

This clonotype was detected ten times or more. This chain connects TRBV12-3 or TRBV12-4 to TRBJ2-1; D uncertain. Trimming stripped 0 bases from V and 3 bases from J, with 6 bases between. CDR3 length: 14 amino acids. For the CDR3, the DNA is TGTGCCAGCAGTTTAGCGTCCAGCTACAATGAGCAGTTCTTC. As protein: CASSLASSYNEQFF.

This clonotype was detected only a few times. The rearrangement links TRBV18 to TRBJ1-1, with a possible D match to TRBD1 (5 bases). V gave up 2 bases and J gave up 4 bases, with 14 bases separating them. CDR1 KGHSH and CDR2 LQKENI come from the germline V gene. The CDR3 covers 15 residues. The CDR3: CASSPGFGGGTEAFF. For the CDR3, the DNA is TGTGCCAGCTCACCAGGTTTTGGTGGGGGCACTGAAGCTTTCTTT.

This clonotype was detected a few times. This chain connects TRBV10-3 to TRBJ1-1; possibly TRBD1 for D (6 bases). The length of the CDR3 is 15 residues. Trimming pared 5 bases from V and 4 bases from J, leaving 17 bases between. From germline, CDR1 is ENHRY and CDR2 SYGVKD. In nucleotides, the CDR3 is TGTGCCATCAGTCAAGTGGAGGGGGGGAGCACTGAAGCTTTCTTT. Encoded protein: CAISQVEGGSTEAFF.

CDR3 region: CSALSGGGDNEQFF. Here the CDR3 DNA reads TGCAGTGCTCTCTCGGGGGGCGGGGACAATGAGCAGTTCTTC. The chain couples TRBV20-1 to TRBJ2-1; D possibly corresponds to TRBD2 (7 bases). Per the germline V gene, CDR1 is DFQATT and CDR2 is SNEGSKA (reference sequence). This CDR3 spans 14 amino acids. Trimming shortened V by 5 bases and J by 5 bases, and 16 bases separated the two germline ends.